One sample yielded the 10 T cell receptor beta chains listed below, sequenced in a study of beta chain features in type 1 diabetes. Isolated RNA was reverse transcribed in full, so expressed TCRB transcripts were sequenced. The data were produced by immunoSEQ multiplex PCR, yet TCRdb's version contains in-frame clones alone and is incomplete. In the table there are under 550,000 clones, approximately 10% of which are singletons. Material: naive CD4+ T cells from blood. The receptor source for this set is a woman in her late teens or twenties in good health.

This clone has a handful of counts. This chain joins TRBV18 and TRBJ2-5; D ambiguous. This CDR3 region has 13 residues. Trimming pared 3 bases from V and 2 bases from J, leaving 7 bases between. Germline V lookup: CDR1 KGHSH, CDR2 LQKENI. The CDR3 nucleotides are TGTGCCAGCTCACCTCTACAGCAAGAGACCCAGTACTTC. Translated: CASSPLQQETQYF. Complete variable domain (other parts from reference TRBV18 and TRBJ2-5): NAGVMQNPRHLVRRRGQEARLRCSPMKGHSHVYWYRQLPEEGLKFMVYLQKENIIDESGMPKERFSAEFPKEGPSILRIQQVVRGDSAAYFCASSPLQQETQYFGPGTRLLVL.

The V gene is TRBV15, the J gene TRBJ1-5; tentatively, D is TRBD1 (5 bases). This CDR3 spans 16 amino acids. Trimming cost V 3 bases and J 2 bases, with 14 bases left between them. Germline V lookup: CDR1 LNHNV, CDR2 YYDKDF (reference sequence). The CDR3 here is CATSSRRAVRNQPQHF. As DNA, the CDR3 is TGTGCCACCAGCAGTCGCAGGGCGGTGCGCAATCAGCCCCAGCATTTT.

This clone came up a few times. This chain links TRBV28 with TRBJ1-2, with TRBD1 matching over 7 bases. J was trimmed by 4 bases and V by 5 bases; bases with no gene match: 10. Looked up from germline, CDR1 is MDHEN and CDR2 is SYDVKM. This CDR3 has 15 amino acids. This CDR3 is CASSATGAGGYGYTF. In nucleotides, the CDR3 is TGTGCCAGCAGTGCTACAGGGGCCGGGGGCTATGGCTACACCTTC.

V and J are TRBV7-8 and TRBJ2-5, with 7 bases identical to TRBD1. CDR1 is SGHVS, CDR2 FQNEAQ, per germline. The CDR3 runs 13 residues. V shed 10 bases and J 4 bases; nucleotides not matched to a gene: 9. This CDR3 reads CATARGWGETQYF. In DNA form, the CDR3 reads TGTGCCACAGCCAGGGGGTGGGGAGAGACCCAGTACTTC.

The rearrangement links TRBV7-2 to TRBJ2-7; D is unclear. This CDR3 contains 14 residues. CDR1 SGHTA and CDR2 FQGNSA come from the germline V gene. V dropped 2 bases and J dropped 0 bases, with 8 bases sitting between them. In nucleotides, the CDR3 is TGTGCCAGCAGCTTAAACCGAGACTCCTACGAGCAGTACGTC. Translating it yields CASSLNRDSYEQYV.

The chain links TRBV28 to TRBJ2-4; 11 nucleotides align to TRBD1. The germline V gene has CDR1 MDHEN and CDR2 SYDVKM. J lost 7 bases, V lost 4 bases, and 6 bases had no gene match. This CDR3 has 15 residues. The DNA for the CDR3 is TGTGCCAGCAGTTCGGGGACAGGGGGTAGGAACATTCAGTACTTC. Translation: CASSSGTGGRNIQYF.

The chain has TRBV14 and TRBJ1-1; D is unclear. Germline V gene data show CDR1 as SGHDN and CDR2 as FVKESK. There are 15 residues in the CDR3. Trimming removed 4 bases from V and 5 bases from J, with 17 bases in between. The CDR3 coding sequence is TGTGCCAGCAGCCCACCGAATTCGGTCTCAACTGAAGCTTTCTTT. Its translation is CASSPPNSVSTEAFF. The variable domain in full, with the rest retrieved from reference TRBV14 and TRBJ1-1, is EAGVTQFPSHSVIEKGQTVTLRCDPISGHDNLYWYRRVMGKEIKFLLHFVKESKQDESGMPNNRFLAERTGGTYSTLKVQPAELEDSGVYFCASSPPNSVSTEAFFGQGTRLTVV.

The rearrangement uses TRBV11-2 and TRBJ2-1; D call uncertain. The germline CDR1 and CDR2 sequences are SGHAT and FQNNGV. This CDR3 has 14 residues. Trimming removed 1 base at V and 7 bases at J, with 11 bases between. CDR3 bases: TGTGCCAGCAGCTTAGCCCCTTTGGGGAATGAGCAGTTCTTC. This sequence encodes CASSLAPLGNEQFF.

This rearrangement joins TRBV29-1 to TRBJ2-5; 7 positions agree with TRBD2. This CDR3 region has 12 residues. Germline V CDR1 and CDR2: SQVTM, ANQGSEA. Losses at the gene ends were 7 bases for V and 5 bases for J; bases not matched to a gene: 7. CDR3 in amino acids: CSATSGVETQYF. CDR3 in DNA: TGCAGCGCTACAAGCGGGGTTGAGACCCAGTACTTC. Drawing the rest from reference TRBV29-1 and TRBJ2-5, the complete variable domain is SAVISQKPSRDICQRGTSLTIQCQVDSQVTMMFWYRQQPGQSLTLIATANQGSEATYESGFVIDKFPISRPNLTFSTLTVSNMSPEDSSIYLCSATSGVETQYFGPGTRLLVL.

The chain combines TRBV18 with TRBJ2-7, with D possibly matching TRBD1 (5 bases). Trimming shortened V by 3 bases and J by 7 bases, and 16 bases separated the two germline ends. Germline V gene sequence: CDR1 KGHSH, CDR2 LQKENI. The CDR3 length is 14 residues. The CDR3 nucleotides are TGTGCCAGCTCACCCCGACAGTGGGCCCAGGAGCAGTACTTC. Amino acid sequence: CASSPRQWAQEQYF.